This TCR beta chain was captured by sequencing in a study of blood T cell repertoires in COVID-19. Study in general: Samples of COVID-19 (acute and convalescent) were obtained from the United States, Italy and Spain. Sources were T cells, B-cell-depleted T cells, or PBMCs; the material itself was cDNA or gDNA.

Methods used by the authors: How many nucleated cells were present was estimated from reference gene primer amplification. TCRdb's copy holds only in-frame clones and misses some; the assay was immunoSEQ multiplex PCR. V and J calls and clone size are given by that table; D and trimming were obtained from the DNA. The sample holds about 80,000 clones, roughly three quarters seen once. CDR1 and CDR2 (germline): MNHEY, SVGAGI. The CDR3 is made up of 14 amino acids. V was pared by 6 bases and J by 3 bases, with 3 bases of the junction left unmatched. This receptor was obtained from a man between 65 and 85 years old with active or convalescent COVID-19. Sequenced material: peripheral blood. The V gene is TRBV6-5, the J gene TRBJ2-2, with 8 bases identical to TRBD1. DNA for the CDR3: TGTGCCAGCAGGGGGACAGGAGACACCGGGGAGCTGTTTTTT. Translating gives CASRGTGDTGELFF.